A single sample is the source of the 21 T cell receptor beta chains below, sequenced in a study of graft-versus-host responses after intestinal transplantation. Their target antigens are unknown. Using immunoSEQ multiplex PCR, the repertoire was profiled, and TCRdb retains in-frame clones only, with some absent. The data hold about 82,000 clones, with around 92% observed a single time. Source: unstimulated CD4+ T cells sorted from spleen or lymph node cells, taken before intestinal transplant. The receptor set was obtained from a human donor who received an intestinal transplant.

The chain recombines TRBV19 with TRBJ1-2; 7 bases are shared with TRBD1. There are 16 residues in the CDR3. The V gene end was trimmed by 6 bases and the J gene end by 4 bases; junction bases not matched to a gene: 14. The germline CDR1 and CDR2 sequences are LNHDA and SQIVND (reference sequence). The CDR3 region is CASSGERTGTLYGYTF. In DNA form, the CDR3 reads TGTGCCAGTAGCGGGGAGAGGACAGGCACCCTCTATGGCTACACCTTC.

This sequence joins TRBV7-6 and TRBJ2-2, with a tentative D call TRBD1 (6 bases). Germline-derived CDR1 and CDR2 are SGHVS and FNYEAQ. The CDR3 has 17 amino acids. Trimming cost V 5 bases and J 0 bases, with 16 bases left between them. CDR3 protein: CASSRDTQLTNTGELFF. DNA for the CDR3: TGTGCCAGCAGCCGGGACACTCAATTGACGAACACCGGGGAGCTGTTTTTT.

This chain links TRBV7-2 with TRBJ2-1; tentative D call: TRBD1 (6 bases). The CDR3 sequence is 15 residues long. V was pared by 5 bases and J by 10 bases, with 21 bases between. Looked up from germline, CDR1 is SGHTA and CDR2 is FQGNSA. The CDR3 DNA is TGTGCCAGCAGCCTAAGCCCCGGGACACGCCAGGAGCAGTTCTTC. It is translated as CASSLSPGTRQEQFF.

The CDR3 here is CSVAGQGNYGYTF. The CDR3, as DNA: TGCAGCGTCGCCGGACAGGGTAACTATGGCTACACCTTC. The gene calls are TRBV29-1 and TRBJ1-2; 8 positions agree with TRBD1. The length of the CDR3 is 13 residues. Losses at the gene ends were 6 bases for V and 1 base for J; bases not matched to a gene: 4. The germline V gene has CDR1 SQVTM and CDR2 ANQGSEA.

The J gene is TRBJ2-7, the V gene TRBV4-1; 11 positions match TRBD1. Germline lookup yields CDR1 MGHRA and CDR2 YSYEKL. Unmatched junction bases numbered 7, after V lost 3 bases and J lost 0 bases. This CDR3 has 17 amino acids. The CDR3 reads CASSQIGTGGTSYEQYF. CDR3 in DNA: TGCGCCAGCAGCCAGATTGGGACAGGGGGTACCTCCTACGAGCAGTACTTC.

In regard to this clone: The junction shows a germline mismatch at one end, possibly a read error. The J gene is TRBJ1-4, the V gene TRBV27, with 7 bases that match TRBD1. CDR3 length equals 12 residues. Per the germline V gene, CDR1 is MNHEY and CDR2 is SMNVEV (reference sequence). In DNA form, the CDR3 reads TGTGCCGGCAGCCCTGACAGGGTCAAACTGTTTTTT. Its protein product is CAGSPDRVKLFF.

This clone was detected only once. V is TRBV6-5 and J is TRBJ1-2, with TRBD1 as a possible D gene (5 bases). CDR3 length equals 16 residues. Germline V lookup: CDR1 MNHEY, CDR2 SVGAGI. Trimming shortened V by 3 bases and J by 8 bases, and 22 bases separated the two germline ends. The CDR3 DNA sequence: TGTGCCAGCAGTTATAGTAGTAGGGGAGGAGCGACAGGCTACACCTTC. Its translation: CASSYSSRGGATGYTF.

V usage is TRBV7-6 and J usage is TRBJ1-1; D remains unclear. Germline V CDR1 and CDR2: SGHVS, FNYEAQ. CDR3 length: 13 amino acids. The V and J ends lost 2 bases and 0 bases respectively, with 4 bases between them. CDR3 nucleotides: TGTGCCAGCAGCTTATCTATGAACACTGAAGCTTTCTTT. The encoded protein is CASSLSMNTEAFF.

In its sample, this clone was seen a few times. The chain joins TRBV6-1 to TRBJ1-1; no definite D call. Germline CDR1 and CDR2: MNHNS and SASEGT. Trimming pared 7 bases from V and 3 bases from J, leaving 18 bases between. This CDR3 is 15 amino acids long. CDR3 in DNA: TGTGCCAGCACCCCTTCGGGAGGGATCGACACTGAAGCTTTCTTT. Translation: CASTPSGGIDTEAFF.

This rearrangement joins TRBV4-3 to TRBJ2-1; perhaps TRBD1 as D (6 bases). CDR1 and CDR2 from the germline V gene are LGHNA and YSLEER. Between the trimmed V and J ends, which lost 0 bases and 10 bases, there was a span of 22 bases. The CDR3 length is 17 residues. The CDR3: CASSQDYPATGAGEQFF. The DNA of the CDR3 is TGCGCCAGCAGCCAAGACTACCCCGCGACAGGTGCAGGGGAGCAGTTCTTC.

The chain employs TRBV9 and TRBJ2-1; no definite D call. The CDR3 loop spans 15 amino acids. Germline-derived CDR1 and CDR2 are SGDLS and YYNGEE. Trimming shortened V by 1 base and J by 2 bases, and 10 bases separated the two germline ends. CDR3 sequence: CASSVYGTPYNEQFF. The DNA of the CDR3 is TGTGCCAGCAGCGTATATGGCACCCCCTACAATGAGCAGTTCTTC.

The rearrangement joins TRBV9 to TRBJ2-1; D is possibly TRBD1 (6 bases). Germline V lookup: CDR1 SGDLS, CDR2 YYNGEE. This CDR3 has 16 residues. Trimming took off 3 bases at V and 2 bases at J, with 15 bases between the two ends. The CDR3, as DNA: TGTGCCAGCAGCGCCGGACAGAGACCCACCTACAATGAGCAGTTCTTC. It translates to CASSAGQRPTYNEQFF.

This chain joins TRBV7-2 and TRBJ1-1; weak D call: TRBD1 (6 bases). The CDR3 totals 16 residues. Trimming shortened V by 1 base and J by 0 bases, and 12 bases separated the two germline ends. Germline lookup yields CDR1 SGHTA and CDR2 FQGNSA. In nucleotides, the CDR3 is TGTGCCAGCAGCTTAGTTCCAGGGGTCATGAACACTGAAGCTTTCTTT. As protein: CASSLVPGVMNTEAFF.

Turning to this clone: The sample carries other DNA sequences with the same CDR3. The CDR3 reads CAWSGSRGNTIYF. CDR3 nucleotides: TGTGCCTGGAGTGGGTCTCGGGGAAACACCATATATTTT. This chain joins TRBV30 and TRBJ1-3; D unresolved. The CDR3 has 13 residues. Trimming took 1 base from V and 4 from J, leaving 8 bases between them. From germline, CDR1 is GTSNPN and CDR2 SVGIG (reference sequence).

This CDR3 reads CASSEAPSYEQYF. DNA for the CDR3: TGTGCCAGCAGCGAAGCCCCGTCCTACGAGCAGTACTTC. This chain uses TRBV9 with TRBJ2-7, with D unresolved. There are 13 residues in the CDR3. Germline CDR1 SGDLS, CDR2 YYNGEE. With 3 bases removed from V and 1 base from J, the gap between germline ends came to 8 bases.

The chain couples TRBV11-3 to TRBJ2-2, with 7 positions matching TRBD1. V shed 6 bases, J shed 1 base, and the junction held 8 bases outside the gene matches. The CDR3 contains 16 residues. CDR1 is SGHNT and CDR2 is YENEEA in the germline V gene. The DNA of the CDR3 is TGTGCCAGCAGACCGTACCGGGACAGGAACACCGGGGAGCTGTTTTTT. This sequence encodes CASRPYRDRNTGELFF.

V is TRBV5-1 and J is TRBJ1-4; TRBD1 aligns across 7 bases. The germline V gene encodes CDR1 SGHRS and CDR2 YFSETQ. Germline trimming cut 4 bases from V and 7 bases from J; bases unmatched to any gene: 10. The CDR3 totals 15 residues. The chain's CDR3 is CASSPDAGGLEKLFF. In DNA form, the CDR3 reads TGCGCCAGCAGCCCCGATGCAGGGGGACTTGAAAAACTGTTTTTT.

This chain uses TRBV11-3 with TRBJ2-3, with unresolved D. V lost 5 bases and J 4 bases, leaving 7 bases between the germline ends. Per germline, CDR1 SGHNT and CDR2 YENEEA. The CDR3 sequence is 12 residues long. CDR3 sequence reads: CASSPLSDTQYF. The CDR3 DNA reads TGTGCCAGCAGCCCCCTTTCAGATACGCAGTATTTT.

The rearrangement links TRBV2 to TRBJ1-1; D possibly corresponds to TRBD1 (5 bases). Germline V CDR1 and CDR2: SNHLY, FYNNEI. Trimming removed 9 bases from V and 4 bases from J, with 18 bases in between. The CDR3 loop spans 14 amino acids. The CDR3 here is CARTSGRSGTEAFF. The CDR3, as DNA: TGTGCCAGGACTTCAGGGCGGTCGGGCACTGAAGCTTTCTTT.

In this sample, this clone turned up once. V usage is TRBV5-6 and J usage is TRBJ1-6; 7 bases line up with TRBD1. V was clipped by 0 bases and J by 8 bases; unmatched bases: 17. CDR1 and CDR2 from the germline V gene are SGHDT and YYEEEE. This CDR3 has 19 residues. Here the CDR3 reads CASSLEIGAGKQGHSPLHF. In DNA form, the CDR3 reads TGTGCCAGCAGCTTGGAAATTGGCGCCGGGAAACAGGGGCATTCACCCCTCCACTTT.

This clone was found once. The V and J genes are TRBV10-3 and TRBJ2-3; 8 nucleotides agree with TRBD2. CDR3 length: 13 amino acids. Germline V gene data show CDR1 as ENHRY and CDR2 as SYGVKD. Unmatched junction bases numbered 6, after V lost 10 bases and J lost 3 bases. This CDR3 is CATSGGLTDTQYF. As DNA, the CDR3 is TGTGCCACCTCGGGGGGGCTTACAGATACGCAGTATTTT.